These T cell receptor beta chains were read from a single sample in a study of CD8 T cells in ankylosing spondylitis. TCRdb processed the 5' RACE reads anew with MiXCR; each CDR3 protein has one entry. The sample consists of about 8,600 distinct CDR3 sequences, roughly 3.9% of them appearing once. Sequenced input: blood, either unsorted or a sorted T cell fraction (not recorded which). These receptors came from a female donor with ankylosing spondylitis or in good health (not recorded which). Both conserved end residues are part of each CDR3. The D gene is left open where the match is weak. Only part of the rows carry a size: once, few, many, or a class if the clone is expanded.

CASSVGRAGNTIYF	TGTGCCAGCAGCGTAGGGAGGGCTGGAAACACCATATATTTT	TRBJ1-3	TRBV9	many	.
CASSPLPAPYNEQFF	TGTGCCAGCAGCCCCCTCCCCGCTCCATACAATGAGCAGTTCTTC	TRBJ2-1	TRBV9	many	.
CASTTSGYTDTQYF	TGTGCCAGCACCACTAGCGGCTACACAGATACGCAGTATTTT	TRBJ2-3	TRBV9	few	TRBD2
CASSANYGEQYF	TGTGCCAGCAGCGCAAACTACGGCGAGCAGTACTTC	TRBJ2-7	TRBV9	many	.
CASSVSSTDTQYF	TGTGCCAGCAGCGTATCCAGCACAGATACGCAGTATTTT	TRBJ2-3	TRBV9	many	.
CASSVDRGLLGSPLHF	TGTGCCAGCAGCGTGGACAGGGGGCTTCTAGGTTCACCCCTCCACTTT	TRBJ1-6	TRBV9	medium-sized	TRBD1
CASSDGARDSKHYEQYF	TGTGCCAGCAGCGATGGGGCCCGGGACTCTAAACACTACGAGCAGTACTTC	TRBJ2-7	TRBV21-1	many	.
CASSVDSGGIYGYTF	TGTGCCAGCAGCGTCGACTCAGGGGGCATCTATGGCTACACCTTC	TRBJ1-2	TRBV9	many	TRBD1
CASSVNSGTPNTGELFF	TGTGCCAGCAGCGTGAATAGCGGGACCCCAAACACCGGGGAGCTGTTTTTT	TRBJ2-2	TRBV9	many	TRBD2
CASSVYGVADTQYF	TGTGCCAGCAGCGTATACGGGGTGGCGGATACGCAGTATTTT	TRBJ2-3	TRBV9	medium-sized	.
CASSVSGTGMRNEQFF	TGTGCCAGCAGCGTTTCCGGGACAGGGATGCGCAATGAGCAGTTCTTC	TRBJ2-1	TRBV9	many	TRBD1
CASSVEGRSYAEAFF	TGTGCCAGCAGCGTAGAGGGGCGATCTTATGCTGAAGCTTTCTTT	TRBJ1-1	TRBV9	.	.
CASSPRTGANTEAFF	TGTGCCAGCAGCCCTCGGACAGGGGCGAACACTGAAGCTTTCTTT	TRBJ1-1	TRBV9	many	TRBD1
CASSARDSEIANYGYTF	TGTGCCAGCAGCGCCAGGGACAGTGAAATAGCTAACTATGGCTACACCTTC	TRBJ1-2	TRBV9	many	TRBD1
CASSPYPALLRQGGETQYF	TGTGCCAGCAGCCCGTACCCAGCCCTTCTTCGACAGGGTGGAGAGACCCAGTACTTC	TRBJ2-5	TRBV9	few	TRBD1
CASSVNLLGAATDTQYF	TGTGCCAGCAGCGTCAACCTTCTCGGGGCGGCCACAGATACGCAGTATTTT	TRBJ2-3	TRBV9	many	.
CASSHPGGTGNTIYF	TGTGCCAGCAGCCACCCAGGGGGCACTGGAAACACCATATATTTT	TRBJ1-3	TRBV9	medium-sized	TRBD1
CASSAGYSGGGNEQFF	TGTGCCAGCAGCGCCGGCTATAGCGGGGGAGGTAATGAGCAGTTCTTC	TRBJ2-1	TRBV9	many	TRBD2
CASSVGGANSPLHF	TGTGCCAGCAGCGTGGGGGGGGCCAATTCACCCCTCCACTTT	TRBJ1-6	TRBV9	medium-sized	.
CASSANREGGLRETQYF	TGTGCCAGCAGCGCAAACAGGGAAGGGGGTCTACGGGAGACCCAGTACTTC	TRBJ2-5	TRBV9	medium-sized	.
CASSEGGGTVYGYTF	TGTGCCAGCAGCGAGGGGGGGGGGACGGTCTATGGCTACACCTTC	TRBJ1-2	TRBV9	many	.
CASSRGTSGRSTDTQYF	TGTGCCAGCAGCAGAGGGACTAGCGGGCGGAGCACAGATACGCAGTATTTT	TRBJ2-3	TRBV9	many	TRBD2
CASSVTGETQPQHF	TGTGCCAGCAGCGTCACAGGGGAGACTCAGCCCCAGCATTTT	TRBJ1-5	TRBV9	medium-sized	TRBD1
CASSVALGNEQFF	TGTGCCAGCAGCGTAGCTTTAGGGAATGAGCAGTTCTTC	TRBJ2-1	TRBV9	medium-sized	.
CASSVYHNLGIGYGYTF	TGTGCCAGCAGCGTGTACCACAATTTAGGAATAGGCTATGGCTACACCTTC	TRBJ1-2	TRBV9	many	.
CASSVDRSSYNEQFF	TGTGCCAGCAGCGTAGACAGAAGCTCCTACAATGAGCAGTTCTTC	TRBJ2-1	TRBV9	many	.
CASSVGQTTDTQYF	TGTGCCAGCAGCGTGGGACAGACCACAGATACGCAGTATTTT	TRBJ2-3	TRBV9	many	TRBD1
CASSPRLAGVPGTQYF	TGTGCCAGCAGCCCGAGACTAGCGGGGGTGCCAGGTACGCAGTATTTT	TRBJ2-3	TRBV9	many	TRBD2
CASSGPGQGSNQPQHF	TGTGCCAGCAGCGGACCAGGACAGGGAAGCAATCAGCCCCAGCATTTT	TRBJ1-5	TRBV9	medium-sized	TRBD1
CASSVGGTASYEQYF	TGTGCCAGCAGCGTAGGAGGGACTGCCTCCTACGAGCAGTACTTC	TRBJ2-7	TRBV9	medium-sized	.
CASSNPQDAPTDTQYF	TGTGCCAGCAGCAACCCACAGGATGCCCCCACAGATACGCAGTATTTT	TRBJ2-3	TRBV9	medium-sized	.
CASSVAPDRADSNYGYTF	TGTGCCAGCAGCGTAGCTCCGGACAGGGCCGACTCTAACTATGGCTACACCTTC	TRBJ1-2	TRBV9	many	TRBD1
CASSPTESSYNSPLHF	TGTGCCAGCAGCCCAACGGAGAGCTCCTATAATTCACCCCTCCACTTT	TRBJ1-6	TRBV9	few	.
CASRTSGSNEQFF	TGTGCCAGCAGGACTAGCGGGAGCAATGAGCAGTTCTTC	TRBJ2-1	TRBV9	many	TRBD2
CASSVDVATTLGTDTQYF	TGTGCCAGCAGCGTAGATGTAGCGACCACCCTGGGTACAGATACGCAGTATTTT	TRBJ2-3	TRBV9	many	.
CASSATGTGVYEQYF	TGTGCCAGCAGCGCGACCGGGACAGGGGTCTACGAGCAGTACTTC	TRBJ2-7	TRBV9	few	TRBD1
CASSAWGADGYTF	TGTGCCAGCAGCGCCTGGGGGGCGGATGGCTACACCTTC	TRBJ1-2	TRBV9	medium-sized	.
CASSVGGPPTDTQYF	TGTGCCAGCAGCGTAGGCGGACCGCCGACAGATACGCAGTATTTT	TRBJ2-3	TRBV9	many	.
CASSVEGQGLGTGELFF	TGTGCCAGCAGCGTAGAGGGACAGGGCCTAGGAACCGGGGAGCTGTTTTTT	TRBJ2-2	TRBV9	many	TRBD1
CASGQGKNTEAFF	TGTGCCAGCGGACAGGGAAAGAACACTGAAGCTTTCTTT	TRBJ1-1	TRBV9	medium-sized	TRBD1
CASIWGYQPQHF	TGTGCCAGCATTTGGGGTTATCAGCCCCAGCATTTT	TRBJ1-5	TRBV12-3/TRBV12-4	many	.
CASSAGTGGNYGYTF	TGTGCCAGCAGCGCAGGGACAGGGGGCAACTATGGCTACACCTTC	TRBJ1-2	TRBV9	many	TRBD1
CASSVSSLYSNTGELFF	TGTGCCAGCAGCGTATCGTCGCTATACTCGAACACCGGGGAGCTGTTTTTT	TRBJ2-2	TRBV9	many	.
CASSEPSGGDTQYF	TGTGCCAGCAGCGAACCATCGGGGGGAGATACGCAGTATTTT	TRBJ2-3	TRBV9	.	TRBD2